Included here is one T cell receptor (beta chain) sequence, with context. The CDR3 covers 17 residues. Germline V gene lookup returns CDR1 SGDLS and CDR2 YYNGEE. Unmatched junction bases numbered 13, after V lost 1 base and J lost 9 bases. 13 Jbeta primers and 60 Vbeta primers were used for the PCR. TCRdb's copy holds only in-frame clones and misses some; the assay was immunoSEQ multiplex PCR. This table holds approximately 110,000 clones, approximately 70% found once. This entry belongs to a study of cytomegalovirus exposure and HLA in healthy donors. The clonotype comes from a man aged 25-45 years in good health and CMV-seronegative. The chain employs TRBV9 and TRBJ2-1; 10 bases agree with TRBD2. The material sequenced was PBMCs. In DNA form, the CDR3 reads TGTGCCAGCAGCGTAAAGGCCCAGCGGGAGGGCCAGGGTGAGCAGTTCTTC. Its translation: CASSVKAQREGQGEQFF. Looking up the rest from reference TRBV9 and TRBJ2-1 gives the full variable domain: DSGVTQTPKHLITATGQRVTLRCSPRSGDLSVYWYQQSLDQGLQFLIQYYNGEERAKGNILERFSAQQFPDLHSELNLSSLELGDSALYFCASSVKAQREGQGEQFFGPGTRLTVL.